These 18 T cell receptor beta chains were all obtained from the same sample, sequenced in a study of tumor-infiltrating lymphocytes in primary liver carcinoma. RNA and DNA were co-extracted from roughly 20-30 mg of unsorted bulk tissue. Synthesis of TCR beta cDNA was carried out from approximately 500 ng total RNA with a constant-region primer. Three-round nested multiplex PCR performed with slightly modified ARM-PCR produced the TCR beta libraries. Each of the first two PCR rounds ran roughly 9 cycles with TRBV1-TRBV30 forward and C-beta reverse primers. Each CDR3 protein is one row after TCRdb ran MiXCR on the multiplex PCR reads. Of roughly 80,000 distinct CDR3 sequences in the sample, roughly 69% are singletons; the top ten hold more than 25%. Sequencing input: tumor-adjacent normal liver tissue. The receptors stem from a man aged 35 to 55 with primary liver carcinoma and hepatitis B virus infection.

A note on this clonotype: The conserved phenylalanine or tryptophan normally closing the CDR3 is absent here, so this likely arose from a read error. DNA of the CDR3: TGTGCCAGTAGCACCCGGACTAGCGGAGAGACCCAGTACTTA. This encodes CASSTRTSGETQYL. The chain joins TRBV5-4 to TRBJ2-5; 10 bases are a match to TRBD2. The CDR3 sequence is 14 residues long. The ends lost 8 bases at V and 4 bases at J; junction bases unmatched: 8. CDR1 and CDR2 from the germline V gene are SGHNT and YYREEE (reference sequence).

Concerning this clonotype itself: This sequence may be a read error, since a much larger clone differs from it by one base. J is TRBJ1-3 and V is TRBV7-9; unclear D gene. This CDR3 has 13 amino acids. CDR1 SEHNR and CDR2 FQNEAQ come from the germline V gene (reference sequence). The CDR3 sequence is CASSGGSGNTTYF. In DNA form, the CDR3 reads TGTGCCAGCAGCGGCGGCTCTGGAAACACCACATATTTT.

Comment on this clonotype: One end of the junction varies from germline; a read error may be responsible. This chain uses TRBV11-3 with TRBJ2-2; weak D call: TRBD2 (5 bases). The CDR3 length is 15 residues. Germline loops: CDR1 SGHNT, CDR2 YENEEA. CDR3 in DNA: TGTGCCAGCAGCTTAGATATCCTAGGCACCGGGGAGCTGCTTTTT. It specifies CASSLDILGTGELLF.

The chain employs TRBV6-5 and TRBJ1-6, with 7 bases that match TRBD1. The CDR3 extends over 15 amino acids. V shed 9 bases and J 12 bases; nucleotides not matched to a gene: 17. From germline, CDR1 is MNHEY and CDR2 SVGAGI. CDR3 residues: CASRVEQGWFLPLHF. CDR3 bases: TGTGCCAGTAGGGTTGAACAGGGGTGGTTTTTACCCCTCCACTTT.

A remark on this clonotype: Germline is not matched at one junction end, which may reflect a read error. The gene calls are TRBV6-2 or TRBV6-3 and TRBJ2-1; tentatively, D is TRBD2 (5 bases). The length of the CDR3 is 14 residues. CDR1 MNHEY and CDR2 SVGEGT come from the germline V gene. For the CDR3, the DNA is TGTGTCAGCAATACGACTAACTCCTACAATGAGCAGTTCTTC. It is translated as CVSNTTNSYNEQFF.

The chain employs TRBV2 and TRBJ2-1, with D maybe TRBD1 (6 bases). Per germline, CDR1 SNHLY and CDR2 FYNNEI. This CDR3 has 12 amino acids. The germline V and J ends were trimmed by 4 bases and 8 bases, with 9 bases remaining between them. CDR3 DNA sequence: TGTGCCAGCAGTGGGGGGCGGGATGAGCAGTTCTTC. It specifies CASSGGRDEQFF. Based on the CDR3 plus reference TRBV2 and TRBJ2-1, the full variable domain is EPEVTQTPSHQVTQMGQEVILRCVPISNHLYFYWYRQILGQKVEFLVSFYNNEISEKSEIFDDQFSVERPDGSNFTLKIRSTKLEDSAMYFCASSGGRDEQFFGPGTRLTVL.

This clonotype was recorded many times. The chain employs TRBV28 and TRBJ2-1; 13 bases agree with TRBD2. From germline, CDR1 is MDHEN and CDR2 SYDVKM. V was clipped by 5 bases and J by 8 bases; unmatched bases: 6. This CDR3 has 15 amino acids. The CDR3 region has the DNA TGTGCCAGCAGTAAACTAGCGGGAGGGGCCTATGAGCAGTTCTTC. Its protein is CASSKLAGGAYEQFF.

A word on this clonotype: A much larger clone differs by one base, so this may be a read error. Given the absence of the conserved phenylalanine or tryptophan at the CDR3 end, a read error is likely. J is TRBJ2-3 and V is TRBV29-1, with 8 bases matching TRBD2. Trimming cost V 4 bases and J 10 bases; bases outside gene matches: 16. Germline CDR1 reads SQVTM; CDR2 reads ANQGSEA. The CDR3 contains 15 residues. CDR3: CSVAGRSGSGRAQYY. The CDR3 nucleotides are TGCAGCGTTGCAGGGAGAAGCGGGAGCGGTAGAGCGCAGTATTAT.

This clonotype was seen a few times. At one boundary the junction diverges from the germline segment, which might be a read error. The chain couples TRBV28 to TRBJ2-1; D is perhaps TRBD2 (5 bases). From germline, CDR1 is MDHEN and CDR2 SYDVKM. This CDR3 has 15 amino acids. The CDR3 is CAGRLISGSYNEQFF. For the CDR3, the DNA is TGTGCCGGCAGACTAATCTCGGGCTCCTACAATGAGCAGTTCTTC.

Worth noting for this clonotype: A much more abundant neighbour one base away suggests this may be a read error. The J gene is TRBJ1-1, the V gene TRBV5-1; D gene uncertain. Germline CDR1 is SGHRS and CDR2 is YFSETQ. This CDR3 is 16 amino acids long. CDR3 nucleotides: TGCGCCAGCAGCCTCACCCCCTCGGGGATTAACACTGAAACTTTCTTT. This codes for CASSLTPSGINTETFF. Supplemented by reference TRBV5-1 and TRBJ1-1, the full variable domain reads KAGVTQTPRYLIKTRGQQVTLSCSPISGHRSVSWYQQTPGQGLQFLFEYFSETQRNKGNFPGRFSGRQFSNSRSEMNVSTLELGDSALYLCASSLTPSGINTETFFGQGTRLTVV.

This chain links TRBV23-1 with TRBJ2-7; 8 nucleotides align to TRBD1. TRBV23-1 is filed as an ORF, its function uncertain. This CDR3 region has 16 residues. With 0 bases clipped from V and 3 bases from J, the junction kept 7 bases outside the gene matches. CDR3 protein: CASSQSGDRTDYEQYF. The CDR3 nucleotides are TGCGCCAGCAGTCAATCGGGGGACAGGACAGACTACGAGCAGTACTTC.

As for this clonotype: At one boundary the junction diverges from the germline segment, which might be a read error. CDR3 coding DNA: TGTGTCAGCAGCTCAGGAGTGGGGGACACTGAAGCTTTCTTT. Residues: CVSSSGVGDTEAFF. This rearrangement joins TRBV11-2 to TRBJ1-1; D possibly corresponds to TRBD1 (5 bases). The CDR3 consists of 14 residues. CDR1 and CDR2 (germline): SGHAT, FQNNGV.

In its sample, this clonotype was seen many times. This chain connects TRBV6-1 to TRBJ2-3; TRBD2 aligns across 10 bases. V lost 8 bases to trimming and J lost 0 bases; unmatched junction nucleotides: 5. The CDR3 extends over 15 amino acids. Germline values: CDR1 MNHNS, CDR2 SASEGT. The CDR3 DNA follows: TGTGCCAGCCTAACGACTAGCGGGAGCACAGATACGCAGTATTTT. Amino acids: CASLTTSGSTDTQYF.

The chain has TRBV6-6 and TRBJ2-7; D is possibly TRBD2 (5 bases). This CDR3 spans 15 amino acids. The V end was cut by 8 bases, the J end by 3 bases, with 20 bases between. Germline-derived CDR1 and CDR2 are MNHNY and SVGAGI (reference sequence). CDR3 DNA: TGTGCCAGCCGTCACGAGACCTTCGGGAACTACGAGCAGTACTTC. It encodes CASRHETFGNYEQYF.

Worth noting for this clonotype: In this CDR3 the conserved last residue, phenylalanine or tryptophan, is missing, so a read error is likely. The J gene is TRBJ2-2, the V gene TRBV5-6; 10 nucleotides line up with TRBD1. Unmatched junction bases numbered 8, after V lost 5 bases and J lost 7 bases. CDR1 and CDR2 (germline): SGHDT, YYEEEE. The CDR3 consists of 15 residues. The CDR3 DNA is TGTGCCAGCAGTCCTGGGACAGGGGTCATCGGGGAGCTGTTTCTT. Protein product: CASSPGTGVIGELFL.

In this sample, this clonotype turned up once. The CDR3 coding sequence is TGCGTCAGTAGCTCTTCAGGGGGCGGTGAGACCCAGTACTTC. Residues: CVSSSSGGGETQYF. The rearrangement links TRBV4-1 to TRBJ2-5; 8 nucleotides align to TRBD1. This CDR3 has 14 residues. Germline V gene data show CDR1 as MGHRA and CDR2 as YSYEKL.

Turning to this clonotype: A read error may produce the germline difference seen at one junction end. CDR3 DNA: TGTGTCAGCAGTTTATCCTACGAGCAGTACTTC. This gives the protein CVSSLSYEQYF. The V call is TRBV7-8, the J call TRBJ2-7; no clear D gene. CDR1 and CDR2 from the germline V gene are SGHVS and FQNEAQ. The CDR3 covers 11 residues.

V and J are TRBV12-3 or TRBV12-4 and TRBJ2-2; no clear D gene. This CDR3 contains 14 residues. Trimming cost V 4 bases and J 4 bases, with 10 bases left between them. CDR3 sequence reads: CASSYFVGTGELFF. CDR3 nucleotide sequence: TGTGCCAGCAGTTACTTCGTGGGCACCGGGGAGCTGTTTTTT.